This passage covers 27 T cell receptor beta chains from one sample sequenced in a study of T cell changes during pregnancy in multiple sclerosis. Method: immunoSEQ multiplex PCR; TCRdb's copy keeps in-frame clones and lacks some. The table has approximately 57,000 clones, 92% seen once. The source material was CD4+ T cells from peripheral blood mononuclear cells, sampled in the second trimester of pregnancy. All receptors come from a female donor with multiple sclerosis, enrolled in a pregnancy study.

This chain joins TRBV18 and TRBJ2-7; D is undetermined. The CDR3 covers 14 residues. V gave up 0 bases and J gave up 2 bases, with 8 bases separating them. Looked up from germline, CDR1 is KGHSH and CDR2 is LQKENI. The CDR3 nucleotides read TGTGCCAGCTCACCACCGGAGAATCCCTACGAGCAGTACTTC. Its protein product is CASSPPENPYEQYF.

The J gene is TRBJ1-3, the V gene TRBV19, with TRBD1 as a possible D gene (6 bases). Germline assignment: CDR1 LNHDA and CDR2 SQIVND (reference sequence). This CDR3 is built from 14 residues. Trimming stripped 5 bases from V and 4 bases from J, with 12 bases between. The CDR3 nucleotides are TGTGCCAGTAGTCAACAGGGCCGCGGAAACACCATATATTTT. Protein sequence: CASSQQGRGNTIYF.

This rearrangement joins TRBV7-3 to TRBJ1-1, with 10 bases that match TRBD1. CDR3 length: 14 residues. Germline values: CDR1 SGHTA, CDR2 FQGTGA. V lost 5 bases to trimming and J lost 8 bases; unmatched junction nucleotides: 8. The CDR3 DNA reads as TGTGCCAGCAGCCCCGGGACAGGGGTTTCGGAAGCTTTCTTT. Protein: CASSPGTGVSEAFF.

This clone was seen once. V usage is TRBV19 and J usage is TRBJ1-1; D is unresolved. The CDR3 spans 14 residues. Trimming cost V 5 bases and J 0 bases, with 10 bases left between them. The germline V gene has CDR1 LNHDA and CDR2 SQIVND (reference sequence). The CDR3 DNA is TGTGCCAGTAGTTTTCTCGCGGTGAACACTGAAGCTTTCTTT. It is translated as CASSFLAVNTEAFF.

This rearrangement joins TRBV9 to TRBJ2-7; 9 bases are shared with TRBD2. Per germline, CDR1 SGDLS and CDR2 YYNGEE. The CDR3 is 15 amino acids. The V segment lost 1 base and the J segment 4 bases; nucleotides outside the gene matches: 6. DNA of the CDR3: TGTGCCAGCAGCGTAAGGCCTAGCGGGATTTACGAGCAGTACTTC. Protein: CASSVRPSGIYEQYF.

V usage is TRBV1 and J usage is TRBJ1-2; the DNA was not compared with TRBD1, the D call given in the table. TRBV1 is noted as a pseudogene. CDR3 size: 15 residues. For the CDR3, the DNA is TGCACCAGCAGCCAAGGGACAGGGGTAAACTATGGCTACACCTTC. It encodes CTSSQGTGVNYGYTF.

The rearrangement links TRBV4-1 to TRBJ2-6; D not resolved. The CDR3 has 17 residues. V was pared by 0 bases and J by 0 bases, with 9 bases between. Germline CDR1 and CDR2: MGHRA and YSYEKL. CDR3: CASSQESGLSGANVLTF. The CDR3 region has the DNA TGCGCCAGCAGCCAAGAATCTGGCCTCTCTGGGGCCAACGTCCTGACTTTC.

The J gene is TRBJ2-1, the V gene TRBV19, with 8 bases identical to TRBD1. Per germline, CDR1 LNHDA and CDR2 SQIVND (reference sequence). The CDR3 totals 15 residues. The ends lost 1 base at V and 5 bases at J; junction bases unmatched: 4. CDR3 nucleotide sequence: TGTGCCAGTAGTATAGGGACAGGGAAACACAATGAGCAGTTCTTC. Protein: CASSIGTGKHNEQFF. The complete variable domain, with remaining parts taken from reference TRBV19 and TRBJ2-1, reads DGGITQSPKYLFRKEGQNVTLSCEQNLNHDAMYWYRQDPGQGLRLIYYSQIVNDFQKGDIAEGYSVSREKKESFPLTVTSAQKNPTAFYLCASSIGTGKHNEQFFGPGTRLTVL.

The V gene is TRBV15, the J gene TRBJ2-1, with 10 bases matching TRBD2. There are 15 residues in the CDR3. Germline V gene sequence: CDR1 LNHNV, CDR2 YYDKDF (reference sequence). V was pared by 4 bases and J by 11 bases, with 11 bases of the junction left unmatched. The CDR3 sequence is CATSTPSGGAWQQFF. The CDR3 nucleotides read TGTGCCACCAGCACCCCGAGCGGGGGGGCCTGGCAGCAGTTCTTC.

This clone was recorded only once. The chain carries TRBV6-1 and TRBJ2-1; 8 bases match TRBD2. CDR1 MNHNS and CDR2 SASEGT come from the germline V gene. This CDR3 is built from 14 residues. The junction had 6 bases not matched to a gene; V was cut back by 8 bases and J by 3 bases. This chain's CDR3 is CASGLAGFYNEQFF. DNA of the CDR3: TGTGCCAGCGGTTTAGCGGGATTCTACAATGAGCAGTTCTTC.

This chain uses TRBV2 with TRBJ1-5; 7 bases are a match to TRBD1. The junction had 7 bases not matched to a gene; V was cut back by 5 bases and J by 9 bases. This CDR3 contains 13 residues. From germline, CDR1 is SNHLY and CDR2 FYNNEI. The CDR3 sequence is CASSTGEFRPQHF. The CDR3, as DNA: TGTGCCAGCAGTACAGGGGAATTTCGGCCCCAGCATTTT.

The J gene is TRBJ2-2, the V gene TRBV10-3; D remains unclear. V was trimmed by 8 bases and J by 4 bases, leaving 8 bases between them. CDR1 is ENHRY and CDR2 is SYGVKD in the germline V gene. The length of the CDR3 is 12 residues. CDR3 coding DNA: TGTGCCATCTCGGTCTTCACCGGGGAGCTGTTTTTT. Translation: CAISVFTGELFF.

V and J are TRBV19 and TRBJ1-4, with TRBD1 as a possible D gene (6 bases). The germline V gene encodes CDR1 LNHDA and CDR2 SQIVND (reference sequence). The CDR3 is 11 amino acids. The CDR3 DNA reads TGTGCAAAGGGGGGGAGTGAAAAACTGTTTTTT. This encodes CAKGGSEKLFF.

V gene TRBV7-6 combines with J gene TRBJ2-2; D perhaps matches TRBD2 (6 bases). The CDR3 is made up of 16 amino acids. Germline assignment: CDR1 SGHVS and CDR2 FNYEAQ. V lost 1 base and J lost 2, with 11 bases in between. The DNA of the CDR3 is TGTGCCAGCAGCTTAGGCGGTAGCGGAAACACCGGGGAGCTGTTTTTT. Its protein product is CASSLGGSGNTGELFF.

The chain couples TRBV28 to TRBJ1-5; unclear D gene. CDR3 length equals 14 residues. Germline V gene data show CDR1 as MDHEN and CDR2 as SYDVKM. V gave up 0 bases and J gave up 9 bases, with 12 bases separating them. The CDR3 sequence: CASSLWGFIGPQHF. CDR3 in DNA: TGTGCCAGCAGTTTATGGGGCTTCATAGGGCCCCAGCATTTT.

V gene TRBV7-8 combines with J gene TRBJ1-5; D is possibly TRBD1 (5 bases). Per the germline V gene, CDR1 is SGHVS and CDR2 is FQNEAQ. The CDR3 runs to 14 residues. Trimming cost V 5 bases and J 9 bases, with 17 bases left between them. CDR3 sequence: CASSNRRGTSPQHF. The CDR3 DNA is TGTGCCAGCAGCAATAGACGGGGGACCTCGCCCCAGCATTTT.

The chain employs TRBV6-1 and TRBJ2-1; D gene unclear. This CDR3 spans 13 amino acids. CDR1 MNHNS and CDR2 SASEGT come from the germline V gene. Trimming took 6 bases from V and 0 from J, leaving 6 bases between them. CDR3 bases: TGTGCCAGCAGCACAGACTCCTACAATGAGCAGTTCTTC. It yields the protein CASSTDSYNEQFF.

The chain employs TRBV15 and TRBJ1-1; 9 bases map to TRBD1. Trimming removed 1 base from V and 9 bases from J; junction bases left unmatched: 6. The CDR3 covers 14 residues. Germline CDR1 LNHNV, CDR2 YYDKDF (reference sequence). CDR3 nucleotide sequence: TGTGCCACCAGCAGAGTAGGGACAGGGAGGAAAGCTTTCTTT. This codes for CATSRVGTGRKAFF.

The V and J genes are TRBV7-9 and TRBJ1-1, with no clear D. Germline-derived CDR1 and CDR2 are SEHNR and FQNEAQ (reference sequence). V shed 1 base and J shed 6 bases, with 9 bases lying between them. This CDR3 contains 13 residues. CDR3 loop: CASSLVGSPEAFF. The CDR3 coding sequence is TGTGCCAGCAGCTTAGTGGGTAGCCCTGAAGCTTTCTTT.

The chain uses TRBV5-1 and TRBJ2-3, with 10 bases lining up with TRBD1. Germline CDR1 is SGHRS and CDR2 is YFSETQ. Unmatched junction bases numbered 8, after V lost 5 bases and J lost 2 bases. There are 16 residues in the CDR3. CDR3 bases: TGCGCCAGCAGTCAGCGGGACAGGGGTATCACAGATACGCAGTATTTT. Protein product: CASSQRDRGITDTQYF.

This clone was observed a single time. The chain links TRBV2 to TRBJ2-2; 8 nucleotides agree with TRBD2. The CDR3 has 16 residues. Germline CDR1 is SNHLY and CDR2 is FYNNEI. Trimming at V came to 2 bases and at J to 0 bases, leaving 2 bases not matched to a gene. This CDR3 reads CASSELAGTNTGELFF. The CDR3, as DNA: TGTGCCAGCAGTGAATTAGCGGGGACGAACACCGGGGAGCTGTTTTTT. Full variable domain (missing parts from reference TRBV2 and TRBJ2-2): EPEVTQTPSHQVTQMGQEVILRCVPISNHLYFYWYRQILGQKVEFLVSFYNNEISEKSEIFDDQFSVERPDGSNFTLKIRSTKLEDSAMYFCASSELAGTNTGELFFGEGSRLTVL.

The gene calls are TRBV9 and TRBJ1-3; a weak D match, TRBD1 (6 bases). The length of the CDR3 is 20 residues. Trimming left V 3 bases short and J 2 bases short, with 27 bases between. The germline V gene has CDR1 SGDLS and CDR2 YYNGEE. The CDR3: CASSEAPGDGNRGAGNTIYF. In nucleotides, the CDR3 is TGTGCCAGCAGCGAGGCCCCAGGGGACGGGAACCGGGGGGCTGGAAACACCATATATTTT.

The chain employs TRBV7-2 and TRBJ2-3, with D perhaps TRBD2 (5 bases). The V gene lost 3 bases and the J gene lost 4 bases, with 11 bases spanning the gap. CDR1 and CDR2 (germline): SGHTA, FQGNSA. CDR3 length: 14 amino acids. The CDR3 DNA reads as TGTGCCAGCAGCTTCGGGAATAGTCCAGATACGCAGTATTTT. The encoded protein is CASSFGNSPDTQYF.

This chain uses TRBV27 with TRBJ2-6; 8 positions agree with TRBD1. Germline-derived CDR1 and CDR2 are MNHEY and SMNVEV (reference sequence). The CDR3 is made up of 18 amino acids. Trimming at V came to 2 bases and at J to 2 bases, leaving 8 bases not matched to a gene. The CDR3 DNA follows: TGTGCCAGCAGTTTAACCGGGACAGGTTTCCCTGGGGCCAACGTCCTGACTTTC. Amino acids: CASSLTGTGFPGANVLTF.

This rearrangement joins TRBV2 to TRBJ2-1, with 13 bases identical to TRBD2. The junction had 2 bases not matched to a gene; V was cut back by 3 bases and J by 15 bases. Germline assignment: CDR1 SNHLY and CDR2 FYNNEI. This CDR3 has 12 residues. CDR3 nucleotide sequence: TGTGCCAGCAGTGAGACTAGCGGGAGGACGTTCTTC. Encoded protein: CASSETSGRTFF.

J is TRBJ2-1 and V is TRBV9, with 8 bases fitting TRBD2. The CDR3 consists of 16 residues. Trimming cost V 0 bases and J 3 bases; bases outside gene matches: 5. CDR1 is SGDLS and CDR2 is YYNGEE in the germline V gene. Written as DNA, the CDR3 is TGTGCCAGCAGCGTAGCAGGTAGCGGGGTCTACAATGAGCAGTTCTTC. Its protein is CASSVAGSGVYNEQFF.

This sequence joins TRBV18 and TRBJ2-3; TRBD2 agrees at 9 bases. The CDR3 consists of 17 residues. In germline, CDR1 is KGHSH, CDR2 LQKENI. V dropped 4 bases and J dropped 2; count of bases not matched to a gene: 10. Written as DNA, the CDR3 is TGTGCCAGCTCACGGACGAGTGCTAGCGGGGTCACAGATACGCAGTATTTT. Its protein is CASSRTSASGVTDTQYF.